The source of this T cell receptor beta chain is a study of blood T cell repertoires in COVID-19 (dated by TCRdb to between 2020 and 2021). Some background on the complete study: The collaborator samples originated in the United States, Italy and Spain and spanned the acute and convalescent phases of COVID-19. The prospective study material was composed of cDNA or gDNA derived from T cells, B-cell-depleted T cells, or PBMCs. The dataset comprised deeply sampled blood TCRbeta repertoires from subjects exposed to, actively infected with, or recovered from COVID-19. The repertoires were released in a freely available public database meant as a resource for research on the immune response to SARS-CoV-2. Samples were obtained from the ongoing ImmuneRACE study (first 160 participants) and from 1,254 subjects provided by 6 global collaborators. Nearly every sample came with metadata listing a de-identified subject ID, COVID-19 status, age in years and sex. Where available, HLA class I and class II types were obtained from metadata supplied by the sample provider rather than from assay-based typing. Results the study describes overall, beyond this receptor: How much clinical and demographic metadata was included differed by source and by participant, and the metadata was provided uncurated.

With regard to this clone: Its antigen is unknown. No base quality values were provided; no much bigger clone lies one nucleotide off.

Enrolling through a virtual design, the prospective study's participants ranged in age from roughly 18 to 90 years and lived across roughly 23 United States geographic areas. In the prospective study, cohorts were assigned on the basis of participant-reported clinical history obtained from a screening survey and a study questionnaire. Recovered participants in ImmuneRACE Cohort 3 were defined by two consecutive negative NP/OP PCR tests, clearance by a healthcare professional, or resolution of symptoms. In the prospective study, whole blood, serum and a nasopharyngeal or oropharyngeal swab were collected from each participant by mobile phlebotomists. Over a roughly 2-month period, participants in the prospective study had the option of providing additional blood draws and questionnaires. Before DNA extraction, blood samples from the prospective study were shipped at room temperature or frozen. Via the germline V gene, CDR1 is MNHNS and CDR2 SASEGT. V is clipped by 3 bases and J by 0 bases, and the sequence between their germline boundaries is 12 bases long. The CDR3 has 16 amino acids, counting the end cysteine and phenylalanine. CDR3 DNA only is kept here, 48 bases in frame from base 1.

TCRbeta CDR3 regions were amplified from genomic DNA by means of the immunoSEQ Assay, a bias-controlled multiplex PCR. The original pipeline was this. The number of nucleated cells in each sample was estimated by amplification of reference gene primers within the assay. To quantify the absolute abundance of each unique TCRbeta CDR3 rearrangement, sequence reads were collapsed and filtered. For each sample, productive Simpson clonality was calculated as the square root of Simpson's diversity index across productive rearrangements. Held by TCRdb, this immuneACCESS table contains in-frame sequences only and omits some clones. Under half of the omission traces to an unresolved V gene where checked; the cause of the rest is unknown. V and J calls and clone size are as listed in that table; D and trimming were resolved from the DNA. The sample has roughly 200,000 clones on record, more than 80% of them singletons. 6.2% of the sample lies in the top ten.

The chain uses TRBV6-1 and TRBJ2-1; confidence is insufficient to name the D gene. The sequenced sample consisted of PBMCs or T cells enriched from blood (not recorded which). The sequence was obtained from a man aged 40-49 years who had recovered from COVID-19. The CDR3 reads as follows: CASSDRLPSSYNEQFF. The nucleotide sequence is given as TGTGCCAGCAGTGATAGGCTACCTAGCTCCTACAATGAGCAGTTCTTC.